Presented here are 31 T cell receptor beta chains from one specimen sequenced in a study of blood T cell repertoires in COVID-19. Assay: immunoSEQ multiplex PCR; the TCRdb copy retains only in-frame clones and omits some. The sample includes more than 150,000 clones, over 70% of them seen just once. The sample consisted of PBMCs or T cells enriched from blood (not recorded which). These receptors came from a woman aged 60-75 years who had recovered from COVID-19.

The chain joins TRBV28 to TRBJ1-2; D is unresolved. In germline, CDR1 is MDHEN, CDR2 SYDVKM. V was pared by 1 base and J by 4 bases, with 10 bases between. The CDR3 runs to 14 residues. CDR3 DNA sequence: TGTGCCAGCAGTTTATCGTCGACGGGCTATGGCTACACCTTC. Its protein product is CASSLSSTGYGYTF.

This clone occurred a few times. J is TRBJ2-6 and V is TRBV24-1, with TRBD1 identical over 8 bases. The CDR3 loop spans 18 amino acids. Germline loops: CDR1 KGHDR, CDR2 SFDVKD. V shed 4 bases, J shed 2 bases, and the junction held 9 bases outside the gene matches. The CDR3 region is CATSDPTGEKAGANVLTF. DNA of the CDR3: TGTGCCACCAGTGACCCGACAGGGGAGAAGGCTGGGGCCAACGTCCTGACTTTC.

V is TRBV11-2 and J is TRBJ2-3; perhaps TRBD1 as D (5 bases). The length of the CDR3 is 15 residues. Germline-derived CDR1 and CDR2 are SGHAT and FQNNGV. The V gene lost 6 bases and the J gene lost 2 bases, with 15 bases spanning the gap. The DNA of the CDR3 is TGTGCCAGCAGTCGGACAAACGGGTTCACAGATACGCAGTATTTT. It yields the protein CASSRTNGFTDTQYF.

The chain carries TRBV7-2 and TRBJ1-4; D may be TRBD1 (6 bases). Germline V gene data show CDR1 as SGHTA and CDR2 as FQGNSA. Trimming shortened V by 4 bases and J by 4 bases, and 13 bases separated the two germline ends. This CDR3 has 15 residues. CDR3 loop: CASSWRGGFNEKLFF. The DNA of the CDR3 is TGTGCCAGCAGCTGGAGGGGGGGTTTTAATGAAAAACTGTTTTTT.

This chain joins TRBV10-3 and TRBJ2-2, with TRBD1 identical over 7 bases. CDR1 and CDR2 (germline): ENHRY, SYGVKD. The length of the CDR3 is 13 residues. V lost 10 bases and J lost 3; bases outside the gene matches: 5. DNA for the CDR3: TGTGCCACCCGGGACAGTTACACCGGGGAGCTGTTTTTT. The encoded protein is CATRDSYTGELFF.

This chain connects TRBV28 to TRBJ1-5, with TRBD1 identical over 8 bases. The CDR3 totals 15 residues. V was pared by 6 bases and J by 7 bases, with 11 bases of the junction left unmatched. Germline-derived CDR1 and CDR2 are MDHEN and SYDVKM. The CDR3 sequence: CASRSGTGPSQPQHF. CDR3 nucleotide sequence: TGTGCCAGCAGATCCGGGACAGGCCCTTCCCAGCCCCAGCATTTT.

The J gene is TRBJ1-4, the V gene TRBV19; TRBD1 matches 7 bases. The CDR3 contains 15 residues. Germline V gives CDR1 LNHDA, CDR2 SQIVND (reference sequence). The trim removed 5 bases at V and 8 bases at J, leaving 11 bases unmatched. The CDR3 spells CASSPLGQSGEKLFF. In nucleotides, the CDR3 is TGTGCCAGTAGTCCCTTGGGACAGTCGGGGGAAAAACTGTTTTTT.

The chain recombines TRBV7-8 with TRBJ1-1, with D maybe TRBD1 (6 bases). Between the trimmed V and J ends, which lost 5 bases and 0 bases, there was a span of 13 bases. The CDR3 has 15 residues. Germline lookup yields CDR1 SGHVS and CDR2 FQNEAQ. The chain's CDR3 is CASSPRGGLNTEAFF. The CDR3 region has the DNA TGTGCCAGCAGCCCGAGAGGGGGTTTGAACACTGAAGCTTTCTTT.

J is TRBJ2-1 and V is TRBV10-3; TRBD2 matches 15 bases. With 2 bases clipped from V and 12 bases from J, the junction kept 5 bases outside the gene matches. Germline V CDR1 and CDR2: ENHRY, SYGVKD. The CDR3 runs to 15 residues. DNA of the CDR3: TGTGCCATCAGTGAGCCACGGACTAGCGGGAGGGTGCAGTTCTTC. The encoded protein is CAISEPRTSGRVQFF.

This chain uses TRBV9 with TRBJ2-2, with TRBD2 identical over 13 bases. With 3 bases clipped from V and 4 bases from J, the junction kept 6 bases outside the gene matches. The length of the CDR3 is 17 residues. CDR1 is SGDLS, CDR2 YYNGEE, per germline. CDR3 sequence (DNA): TGTGCCAGCAGCGGGACTAGCGGGGGCCTATTCACCGGGGAGCTGTTTTTT. It is translated as CASSGTSGGLFTGELFF.

This clone was counted a few times. The chain employs TRBV7-9 and TRBJ2-7, with 9 bases that match TRBD1. V shed 4 bases, J shed 4 bases, and the junction held 8 bases outside the gene matches. The germline CDR1 and CDR2 sequences are SEHNR and FQNEAQ (reference sequence). The CDR3 extends over 15 amino acids. CDR3 coding DNA: TGTGCCAGCAGCTCCCACCGGGACAGGGTTTACGAGCAGTACTTC. Translating gives CASSSHRDRVYEQYF. The full variable domain, rest sourced from reference TRBV7-9 and TRBJ2-7, is DTGVSQNPRHKITKRGQNVTFRCDPISEHNRLYWYRQTLGQGPEFLTYFQNEAQLEKSRLLSDRFSAERPKGSFSTLEIQRTEQGDSAMYLCASSSHRDRVYEQYFGPGTRLTVT.

V and J are TRBV19 and TRBJ1-5; D gene unclear. This CDR3 spans 15 amino acids. Germline CDR1 is LNHDA and CDR2 is SQIVND (reference sequence). Trimming removed 6 bases from V and 2 bases from J, with 14 bases in between. CDR3 region: CASRREGTRNQPQHF. Here the CDR3 DNA reads TGTGCCAGTAGGAGGGAGGGAACACGCAATCAGCCCCAGCATTTT.

The chain links TRBV5-1 to TRBJ1-2, with 10 bases fitting TRBD1. This CDR3 is 17 amino acids long. The germline V gene has CDR1 SGHRS and CDR2 YFSETQ. V lost 4 bases and J lost 3; bases outside the gene matches: 12. CDR3 region: CASSPLQGTGEDYGYTF. The CDR3 DNA reads as TGCGCCAGCAGCCCCCTTCAGGGGACAGGGGAAGACTATGGCTACACCTTC.

The V and J genes are TRBV7-9 and TRBJ2-5, with D possibly matching TRBD2 (5 bases). Germline CDR1 is SEHNR and CDR2 is FQNEAQ (reference sequence). V was clipped by 2 bases and J by 2 bases, with 6 bases between them. The CDR3 length is 13 residues. The CDR3 DNA reads TGTGCCAGCAGCTTACGAGGGCAAGAGACCCAGTACTTC. Protein: CASSLRGQETQYF.

V is TRBV7-9 and J is TRBJ2-6, with TRBD1 identical over 10 bases. This CDR3 region has 18 residues. J lost 0 bases, V lost 1 base, and 3 bases had no gene match. From germline, CDR1 is SEHNR and CDR2 FQNEAQ (reference sequence). The CDR3 DNA is TGTGCCAGCAGCTTAGGGACAGGGGGAAGCTCTGGGGCCAACGTCCTGACTTTC. Its protein product is CASSLGTGGSSGANVLTF.

This chain joins TRBV6-5 and TRBJ1-2; D might be TRBD1 (5 bases). Trimming pared 4 bases from V and 8 bases from J, leaving 8 bases between. The CDR3 consists of 11 residues. Germline-derived CDR1 and CDR2 are MNHEY and SVGAGI. In DNA form, the CDR3 reads TGTGCCAGCAGTTCCAGGGTAGGCTACACCTTC. Its translation is CASSSRVGYTF.

This clone was seen a few times. V is TRBV18 and J is TRBJ2-4; D is undetermined. In germline, CDR1 is KGHSH, CDR2 LQKENI. The CDR3 consists of 13 residues. Trimming stripped 3 bases from V and 2 bases from J, with 5 bases between. The CDR3 spells CASSPPTKNIQYF. CDR3 nucleotide sequence: TGTGCCAGCTCACCCCCAACCAAAAACATTCAGTACTTC.

In its sample, this clone was seen a few times. This chain uses TRBV7-3 with TRBJ1-1, with 8 bases identical to TRBD1. The trim removed 4 bases at V and 3 bases at J, leaving 4 bases unmatched. The CDR3 is made up of 14 amino acids. Looked up from germline, CDR1 is SGHTA and CDR2 is FQGTGA. The CDR3 sequence is CASSSGGAYTEAFF. The CDR3 region has the DNA TGTGCCAGCAGCTCAGGGGGCGCATACACTGAAGCTTTCTTT.

The chain has TRBV29-1 and TRBJ1-1, with 7 bases lining up with TRBD1. With V trimmed by 5 bases and J by 3 bases, 6 bases remained unmatched. CDR1 is SQVTM and CDR2 is ANQGSEA in the germline V gene. The CDR3 runs to 13 residues. The CDR3 loop reads CSVLTGLYTEAFF. CDR3 nucleotides: TGCAGCGTTCTGACAGGGCTTTACACTGAAGCTTTCTTT.

The chain recombines TRBV5-4 with TRBJ2-3; 7 bases match TRBD2. The CDR3 consists of 15 residues. Unmatched junction bases numbered 6, after V lost 5 bases and J lost 0 bases. Germline V gene data show CDR1 as SGHNT and CDR2 as YYREEE (reference sequence). The CDR3 bases are TGTGCCAGCAGAACGGGGGGTCTAAGCACAGATACGCAGTATTTT. This translates into CASRTGGLSTDTQYF.

V and J are TRBV5-1 and TRBJ2-1, with 7 bases matching TRBD2. There are 16 residues in the CDR3. The V and J ends lost 7 bases and 5 bases, in that order; junction bases with no gene match: 15. The V gene's germline CDR1 is SGHRS and CDR2 YFSETQ. This CDR3 is CASSPGGEGGNNEQFF. CDR3 DNA: TGCGCCAGCTCTCCGGGAGGAGAGGGCGGAAACAATGAGCAGTTCTTC.

The chain couples TRBV5-4 to TRBJ2-5, with TRBD1 matching 7 bases. This CDR3 contains 15 residues. Germline V gives CDR1 SGHNT, CDR2 YYREEE (reference sequence). V lost 2 bases, J lost 7 bases, and 11 bases stayed unmatched. The CDR3 DNA reads as TGTGCCAGCAGCTTACAACAGGGGCTTGGGGGGACCCAGTACTTC. The encoded protein is CASSLQQGLGGTQYF.

The chain has TRBV20-1 and TRBJ1-1; a possible D gene is TRBD1 (5 bases). Germline values: CDR1 DFQATT, CDR2 SNEGSKA (reference sequence). Deletions cut 3 bases from V and 8 bases from J, with 19 bases between. This CDR3 is 14 amino acids long. This chain's CDR3 is CSASNQGQWEEAFF. In DNA, the CDR3 is TGCAGTGCTAGTAACCAGGGCCAGTGGGAAGAAGCTTTCTTT.

This chain uses TRBV15 with TRBJ1-2; 8 bases agree with TRBD1. Germline loops: CDR1 LNHNV, CDR2 YYDKDF (reference sequence). With 3 bases clipped from V and 3 bases from J, the junction kept 6 bases outside the gene matches. The CDR3 runs 15 residues. The CDR3, as DNA: TGTGCCACCAGCAGCGACAGGGGATTCGACTATGGCTACACCTTC. Translated, it gives CATSSDRGFDYGYTF.

The J gene is TRBJ1-4, the V gene TRBV7-2; a weak D match, TRBD1 (5 bases). Trimming took off 1 base at V and 4 bases at J, with 10 bases between the two ends. Germline CDR1 SGHTA, CDR2 FQGNSA. The CDR3 length is 15 residues. CDR3 region: CASSLGGSRNEKLFF. In DNA, the CDR3 is TGTGCCAGCAGCTTAGGGGGCAGCCGTAATGAAAAACTGTTTTTT.

This clone was counted once. The chain couples TRBV5-8 to TRBJ2-7, with D maybe TRBD1 (6 bases). From germline, CDR1 is SGHTS and CDR2 YDEGEE. V lost 0 bases, J lost 7 bases, and 14 bases lay in between. The CDR3 spans 14 residues. CDR3 sequence: CASSLDLTGQEQYF. Here the CDR3 DNA reads TGTGCCAGCAGCTTGGATTTAACGGGACAAGAGCAGTACTTC.

The chain uses TRBV7-8 and TRBJ2-2, with TRBD1 as a possible D gene (5 bases). The CDR3 totals 14 residues. Germline CDR1 reads SGHVS; CDR2 reads FQNEAQ. V was clipped by 8 bases and J by 2 bases, with 12 bases between them. CDR3 residues: CASYPTGNTGELFF. In DNA form, the CDR3 reads TGTGCCAGCTATCCTACAGGAAACACCGGGGAGCTGTTTTTT.

The chain couples TRBV12-3 or TRBV12-4 to TRBJ1-1; tentatively, D is TRBD1 (6 bases). The CDR3 contains 13 residues. The V gene lost 6 bases and the J gene lost 5 bases, with 13 bases spanning the gap. The CDR3 nucleotides are TGTGCCAGCAGACAGGGCGGGTGGACTGAAGCTTTCTTT. It is translated as CASRQGGWTEAFF.

The CDR3: CASSQQGSRGYTF. CDR3 nucleotide sequence: TGTGCCAGCAGTCAACAGGGGTCTCGTGGCTACACCTTC. The V gene is TRBV12-3 or TRBV12-4, the J gene TRBJ1-2; 7 bases match TRBD1. CDR3 length: 13 residues. V gave up 5 bases and J gave up 7 bases; unmatched junction bases: 7.

DNA for the CDR3: TGCGCCAGCAGAGCAACAGGGGGAAAGTATGGCTACACCTTC. As protein: CASRATGGKYGYTF. V is TRBV5-1 and J is TRBJ1-2, with TRBD1 matching over 8 bases. Trimming at V came to 5 bases and at J to 5 bases, leaving 8 bases not matched to a gene. Germline CDR1 and CDR2: SGHRS and YFSETQ. The CDR3 is 14 amino acids. The full variable domain, in which reference TRBV5-1 and TRBJ1-2 provide the parts outside the CDR3, is KAGVTQTPRYLIKTRGQQVTLSCSPISGHRSVSWYQQTPGQGLQFLFEYFSETQRNKGNFPGRFSGRQFSNSRSEMNVSTLELGDSALYLCASRATGGKYGYTFGSGTRLTVV.

This clone was picked up one time. The chain recombines TRBV19 with TRBJ2-1, with 12 positions matching TRBD2. V was pared by 5 bases and J by 6 bases, with 5 bases of the junction left unmatched. This CDR3 has 15 amino acids. CDR1 and CDR2 from the germline V gene are LNHDA and SQIVND (reference sequence). CDR3 nucleotide sequence: TGTGCCAGTAGTTCTAGCGGGAGGGCCGGCAATGAGCAGTTCTTC. Translated, it gives CASSSSGRAGNEQFF.